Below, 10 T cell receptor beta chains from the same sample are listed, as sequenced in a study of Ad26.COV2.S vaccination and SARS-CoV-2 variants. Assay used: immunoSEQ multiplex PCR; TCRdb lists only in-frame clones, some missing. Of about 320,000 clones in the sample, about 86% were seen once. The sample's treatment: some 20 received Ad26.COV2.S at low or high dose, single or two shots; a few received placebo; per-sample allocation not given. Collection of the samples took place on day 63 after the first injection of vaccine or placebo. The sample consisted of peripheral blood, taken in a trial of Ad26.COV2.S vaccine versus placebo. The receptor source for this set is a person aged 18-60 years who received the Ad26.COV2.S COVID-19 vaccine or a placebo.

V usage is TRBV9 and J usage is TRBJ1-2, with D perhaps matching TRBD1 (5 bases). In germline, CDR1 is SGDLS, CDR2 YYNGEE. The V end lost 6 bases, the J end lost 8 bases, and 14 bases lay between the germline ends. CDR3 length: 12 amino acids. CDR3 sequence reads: CASTKRGGGYTF. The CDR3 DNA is TGTGCCAGCACGAAAAGGGGAGGCGGCTACACCTTC.

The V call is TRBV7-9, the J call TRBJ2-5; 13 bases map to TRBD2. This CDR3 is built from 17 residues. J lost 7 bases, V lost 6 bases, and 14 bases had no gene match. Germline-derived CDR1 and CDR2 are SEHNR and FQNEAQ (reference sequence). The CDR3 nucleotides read TGTGCCAGCAGTTTTAACCCGGGACTAGCGGGGAGTGGGACCCAGTACTTC. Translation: CASSFNPGLAGSGTQYF.

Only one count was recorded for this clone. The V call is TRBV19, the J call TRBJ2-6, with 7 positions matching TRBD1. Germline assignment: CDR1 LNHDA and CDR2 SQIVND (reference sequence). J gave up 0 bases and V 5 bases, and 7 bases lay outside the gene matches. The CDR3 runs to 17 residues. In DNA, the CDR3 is TGTGCCAGTAGTCGGGGCAGGGGGTTCTCTGGGGCCAACGTCCTGACTTTC. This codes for CASSRGRGFSGANVLTF. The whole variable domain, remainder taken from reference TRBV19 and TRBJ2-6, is DGGITQSPKYLFRKEGQNVTLSCEQNLNHDAMYWYRQDPGQGLRLIYYSQIVNDFQKGDIAEGYSVSREKKESFPLTVTSAQKNPTAFYLCASSRGRGFSGANVLTFGAGSRLTVL.

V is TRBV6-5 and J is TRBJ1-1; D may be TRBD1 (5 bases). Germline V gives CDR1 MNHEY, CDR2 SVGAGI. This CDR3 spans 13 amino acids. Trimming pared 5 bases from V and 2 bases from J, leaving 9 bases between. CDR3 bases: TGTGCCAGCAGTACCCGGGACAACACTGAAGCTTTCTTT. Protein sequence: CASSTRDNTEAFF.

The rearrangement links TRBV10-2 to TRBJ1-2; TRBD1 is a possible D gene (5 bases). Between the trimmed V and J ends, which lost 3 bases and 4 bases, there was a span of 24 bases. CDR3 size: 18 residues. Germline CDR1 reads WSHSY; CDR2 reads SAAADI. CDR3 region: CASSDRRGTGGIRYGYTF. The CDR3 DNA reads TGCGCCAGCAGTGACAGGAGAGGGACCGGGGGTATACGCTATGGCTACACCTTC.

As DNA, the CDR3 is TGTGCCAGCAGGCAGCCAATTCTGGACACCATATATTTT. It encodes CASRQPILDTIYF. This chain uses TRBV6-5 with TRBJ1-3; D gene uncertain. Between the trimmed V and J ends, which lost 6 bases and 8 bases, there was a span of 14 bases. From germline, CDR1 is MNHEY and CDR2 SVGAGI. CDR3 length: 13 residues.

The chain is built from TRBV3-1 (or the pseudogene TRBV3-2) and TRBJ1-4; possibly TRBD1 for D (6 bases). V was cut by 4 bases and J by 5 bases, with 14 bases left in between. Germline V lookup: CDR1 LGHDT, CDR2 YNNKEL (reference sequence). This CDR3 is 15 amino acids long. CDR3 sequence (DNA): TGTGCCAGCAGCCCACGGACAGCCGTGAATGAAAAACTGTTTTTT. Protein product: CASSPRTAVNEKLFF.

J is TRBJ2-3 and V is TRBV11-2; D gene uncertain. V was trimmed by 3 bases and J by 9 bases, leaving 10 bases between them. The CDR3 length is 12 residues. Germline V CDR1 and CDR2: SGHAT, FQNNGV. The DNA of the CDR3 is TGTGCCAGCAGCTTCGGGTGGGCGACGCAGTATTTT. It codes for CASSFGWATQYF.

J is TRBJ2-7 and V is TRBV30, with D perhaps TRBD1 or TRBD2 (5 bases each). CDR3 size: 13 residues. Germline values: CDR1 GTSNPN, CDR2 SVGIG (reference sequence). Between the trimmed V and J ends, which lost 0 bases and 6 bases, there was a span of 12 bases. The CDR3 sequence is CAWSVGVFVEQYF. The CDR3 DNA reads TGTGCCTGGAGTGTGGGGGTTTTCGTCGAGCAGTACTTC.

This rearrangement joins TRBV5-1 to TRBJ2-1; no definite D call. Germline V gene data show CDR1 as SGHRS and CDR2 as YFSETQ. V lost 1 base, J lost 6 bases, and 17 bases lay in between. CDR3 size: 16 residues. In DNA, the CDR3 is TGCGCCAGCAGCTTGTTGCCAGCCCCTGATTCCAATGAGCAGTTCTTC. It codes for CASSLLPAPDSNEQFF.